Below are 9 T cell receptor beta chains sequenced from a single sample in a study of spatial heterogeneity in lung cancer. Study-level results: Mutation tallies in tumors tracked expanded intratumoral alpha and beta TCR counts.

What these receptors recognize is not known. Time point given: sample taken at primary tumor resection. TCRdb reanalysed the 5' RACE reads using MiXCR and keeps one entry per CDR3 protein. The sample includes about 6,000 distinct CDR3 sequences, around 15% seen only once; the top ten take about 11%. The sequencing used lung tumor tissue, collected at surgery. The receptors here all came from a male donor with early-stage non-small cell lung cancer.

In its sample, this clonotype is medium-sized. Found in a library prepared for alpha chains, this beta chain is an off-target read, and its abundance has little meaning. The chain carries TRBV5-1 and TRBJ2-7; D remains unclear. Germline lookup yields CDR1 SGHRS and CDR2 YFSETQ. V was cut by 2 bases and J by 2 bases, with 11 bases left in between. The CDR3 is 14 residues long. CDR3: CASSFGVIPYEQYF. DNA of the CDR3: TGCGCCAGCAGCTTTGGGGTTATACCCTACGAGCAGTACTTC.

By frequency in the sample, this clonotype is medium-sized. This beta chain appears as a stray read in a library generated for alpha chains; its size is not informative. The V call is TRBV5-1, the J call TRBJ2-7; TRBD2 agrees at 8 bases. This CDR3 has 17 amino acids. The V segment lost 2 bases and the J segment 3 bases; nucleotides outside the gene matches: 13. Germline CDR1 reads SGHRS; CDR2 reads YFSETQ. As DNA, the CDR3 is TGCGCCAGCAGCTTAGGATTTTCAAGCGGGAGTGGCTACGAGCAGTACTTC. Amino acids: CASSLGFSSGSGYEQYF.

This clonotype has a count of ten or more. A library prepared for alpha chains yielded this beta chain as an off-target read; its size is of little meaning. CDR3: CASSDDRTGELFF. The DNA for the CDR3 is TGTGCCAGCAGTGACGACAGGACCGGGGAGCTGTTTTTT. The chain recombines TRBV2 with TRBJ2-2, with D possibly TRBD1 on 6 matching bases. Germline V CDR1 and CDR2: SNHLY, FYNNEI. V lost 3 bases and J 5 bases, leaving 7 bases between the germline ends. The CDR3 consists of 13 residues.

This clonotype is termed medium-sized. This beta chain is an unintended read in a library built for alpha chains; its size means little. The genes are TRBV14 and TRBJ2-1, with D unresolved. The CDR3 extends over 15 amino acids. Germline loops: CDR1 SGHDN, CDR2 FVKESK. The V end lost 1 base, the J end lost 3 bases, and 10 bases lay between the germline ends. In DNA form, the CDR3 reads TGTGCCAGCAGCCAAGGAAGGTCTGGCTACAATGAGCAGTTCTTC. It codes for CASSQGRSGYNEQFF.

By sample share, this clonotype is medium-sized (0.01 to 0.1%). This beta chain slipped into a library made for alpha chains as a stray read, so its size is not meaningful. This chain joins TRBV3-1 and TRBJ2-7; 7 nucleotides line up with TRBD1. With V trimmed by 6 bases and J by 3 bases, 8 bases remained unmatched. This CDR3 contains 14 residues. Germline lookup yields CDR1 LGHDT and CDR2 YNNKEL (reference sequence). This chain's CDR3 is CASRREGAGYEQYF. The CDR3 bases are TGTGCCAGCAGACGAGAGGGGGCGGGCTACGAGCAGTACTTC.

This clonotype was seen ten or more times. For a library built for alpha chains, this beta chain is a stray read; little rests on its size. This chain links TRBV29-1 with TRBJ2-3; 7 positions agree with TRBD2. V lost 7 bases to trimming and J lost 4 bases; unmatched junction nucleotides: 5. The CDR3 runs to 12 residues. Germline CDR1 SQVTM, CDR2 ANQGSEA. The CDR3 loop reads CSGGGSPDTQYF. The CDR3 DNA follows: TGCAGCGGGGGGGGTAGCCCAGATACGCAGTATTTT.

By proportion, this clonotype is medium-sized. This beta chain turned up in a library designed for alpha chains; as an off-target read, its abundance says little. The chain combines TRBV12-3 or TRBV12-4 with TRBJ2-7; D gene uncertain. The CDR3 is 11 amino acids. V dropped 6 bases and J dropped 6 bases, with 9 bases sitting between them. CDR3 sequence reads: CASRVNGEQYF. The DNA for the CDR3 is TGTGCCAGCAGGGTAAACGGCGAGCAGTACTTC.

By sample share, this clonotype is medium-sized (0.01 to 0.1%). The library was built for alpha chains, so this beta chain is an off-target read and its size means little. The chain links TRBV20-1 to TRBJ2-1; D gene uncertain. CDR3 length equals 12 residues. The germline CDR1 and CDR2 sequences are DFQATT and SNEGSKA (reference sequence). The V and J ends lost 5 bases and 7 bases respectively, with 12 bases between them. The CDR3: CSAPKLQNEQFF. DNA for the CDR3: TGCAGTGCTCCGAAACTCCAAAATGAGCAGTTCTTC.

Judged by abundance, this clonotype is medium-sized. The library was designed around alpha chains, so this beta chain is a stray read whose abundance carries little weight. V gene TRBV29-1 combines with J gene TRBJ2-1; 9 bases fit TRBD1. The CDR3 consists of 13 residues. The V and J ends lost 3 bases and 8 bases, in that order; junction bases with no gene match: 5. CDR1 SQVTM and CDR2 ANQGSEA come from the germline V gene. The CDR3 sequence is CSVDGQGTHEQFF. CDR3 bases: TGCAGCGTTGACGGACAGGGGACCCATGAGCAGTTCTTC.